This T cell receptor beta chain was retrieved from a study of blood T cell repertoires in COVID-19. TCRdb keeps only in-frame clones here, not all; method: immunoSEQ multiplex PCR. Of roughly 200,000 clones in the sample, about nine tenths were seen once. CDR3 length: 13 residues. Sequences were obtained from PBMCs or T cells enriched from blood (not recorded which). V is TRBV21-1 and J is TRBJ2-4; the table gives TRBD2 as D, unverified against the DNA. TRBV21-1 is noted as a pseudogene. This TCR derives from a woman under 40 who had recovered from COVID-19. The DNA for the CDR3 is TGTGCCAGCAGCAATCTTCCCAAAAACATTCAGTACTTC. Its protein product is CASSNLPKNIQYF.